The source of this T cell receptor (beta chain) is a study of OX40 agonist ivuxolimab in advanced cancers. For the study at large: The study treated patients with ivuxolimab, an agonistic anti-OX40 (CD134) antibody. Intravenous ivuxolimab at 0.01 to 10 mg/kg was given to patients every 2 weeks. Partial responses were seen in three patients, one with hepatocellular carcinoma and two with cutaneous melanoma. Dose-escalation patients suffered from hepatocellular carcinoma, melanoma, renal cell or head and neck cancer.

Sequenced by immunoSEQ multiplex PCR; TCRdb stores in-frame clones only, minus some. The table shows about 86,000 clones, with roughly nine tenths occurring only once. Trimming cost V 7 bases and J 2 bases; bases outside gene matches: 5. Germline-derived CDR1 and CDR2 are SQVTM and ANQGSEA. CDR3 length: 12 residues. This chain connects TRBV29-1 to TRBJ2-7; 7 nucleotides agree with TRBD1. The TCR originated in an adult with an advanced solid tumor such as melanoma, head and neck, liver or kidney cancer. Source: CD4+ or CD8+ T cells sorted from blood, taken in a trial of the OX40 agonist ivuxolimab. CDR3: CSAGQAAYEQYF. CDR3 sequence (DNA): TGCAGCGCCGGACAGGCAGCCTACGAGCAGTACTTC.